This TCR beta chain was captured by sequencing in a study of prognosis after radiotherapy for stage I lung cancer. Study at large: Median age was approximately 79 years (about 53 to 85) among 10 to 15 men and 6 women.

Regarding this clonotype: Its antigen is as yet unknown. Germline and junction disagree at one end, which may indicate a read error.

Multiplex PCR in two rounds served to amplify TCR beta CDR3 from genomic DNA. Primers targeting each individual TRBV and TRBJ gene were applied in first-round PCR. Each CDR3 protein is one row after TCRdb ran MiXCR on the multiplex PCR reads. The sample yields about 27,000 distinct CDR3 sequences, around 42% seen once. Overall study results and limits: Following stereotactic body radiation therapy, patients who went on to develop distant metastases had lower Shannon entropy.

The CDR3 spans 16 residues. CDR1 SGHNT and CDR2 YENEEA come from the germline V gene. Blood draws of six milliliters of peripheral blood occurred at each of two time points. The V call is TRBV11-3, the J call TRBJ2-3; D remains ambiguous. This material consisted of PBMCs, taken before or after stereotactic body radiation therapy (not recorded which). The receptor was isolated from a donor aged 50 or older with non-small cell lung cancer. The CDR3, as DNA: TGTGCCAGCAGCTTACTGTCTCCCGTGAGCACAGATACGCAATATTTT. Translation: CASSLLSPVSTDTQYF.